This entry concerns a single T cell receptor gamma chain. Its antigen is not yet known. This DNA's translation differs at residue 3 from TCRdb's protein, which comes from a much larger clone; a read error is likely, and the protein shown is translated from the DNA. The library was prepared using multiplex PCR. Sequencing was carried out with an Illumina MiSeq. From each sorted gammadelta T cell sample, both TCR gamma (TRG) and TCR delta (TRD) chains were sequenced. Per the authors' processing: The repertoire analyses drew on clonotype tree plots, the accumulated frequency of the top 20 clonotypes, and diversity index (DI) and D75 metrics. Public reads were reanalyzed in TCRdb with CATT, and rows carrying the same DNA were merged afterwards. The V and J calls, along with clone size, are taken from TCRdb and not from the paper's own processing. The sample table holds about 30,000 gamma-chain clones, of which over 1.3% were seen once. The ten most abundant clones make up just under 20% of the sample.

The data derive from a study of γδ T cells in repeated Plasmodium falciparum infection (dated by TCRdb to 2020 to 2023). As for the study more broadly: In the natural-infection arm, Malian children exposed to intense seasonal malaria transmission were enrolled and compared against age and gender matched Australian children. Controlled-infection subjects were sampled at baseline, immediately before selected infections, and 21 days after each infection. Malian gammadelta TCR repertoires were analysed cross-sectionally during no-transmission periods and were analysed longitudinally across acute febrile malaria episodes. Four controlled human malaria infections were administered to five or six malaria-naive U.S. adults over 644 days by bites from P. falciparum NF54-infected Anopheles stephensi mosquitoes. In the study, the shaping of the human gammadelta T cell repertoire by repeated Plasmodium falciparum infection was examined using natural infection in Mali and controlled human malaria infection. The study at large found these results: Compared with the repertoires of Australian children, the Vdelta2-negative gammadelta TCR repertoires of Malian children appeared more clonally expanded, less diverse and less shared. The Malian cohort was drawn from a small rural village made up mostly of one ethnic group, which limits generalizability. Vgamma9/Vdelta2+ TCR repertoires kept a highly stable polyclonal repertoire across time and infection, and many TCRgamma sequences overlapped between individuals. In Vdelta2-negative gammadelta TCR repertoires, which were largely Vdelta1+, repeated controlled infections appeared to drive waves of new clonotype selection. Analysis of inter-individual variability in gammadelta T cell responses was limited by the small size of the controlled-infection cohort.

For bulk TCR repertoire analysis, Vgamma9/Vdelta2+ and Vdelta2-negative gammadelta T cell populations were flow-sorted out of peripheral blood mononuclear cells. In the germline V gene, CDR1 corresponds to EGSNGY and CDR2 to YDSYNSKV. The CDR3, cysteine through phenylalanine, is 14 amino acids long. The DNA shown is the 42-base CDR3, in frame from base 1. Material: gamma-delta T cells from blood. The origin of this receptor is a pool of human donors (malaria-infected and uninfected, not separated). The rearranged chain carries TRGV2 and TRGJ1 or TRGJ2. Because TCRdb records no J gene, it was assigned here through a match of the DNA to germline. The CDR3 region reads CAIWDGPGYYKKLF. The nucleotides are TGTGCCATCTGGGACGGGCCTGGTTATTATAAGAAACTCTTT.